This T cell receptor beta chain was captured in a study of OX40 agonist ivuxolimab in advanced cancers. For the study at large: People who had prior anti-PD-1, anti-PD-L1 or anti-CTLA-4 therapy could take part, and around 43% had some. Three patients, one with hepatocellular carcinoma and two with cutaneous melanoma, achieved partial responses.

This clone was recorded only once. A history of autoimmune disease or systemic immunosuppression excluded patients. Clones were sequenced by immunoSEQ multiplex PCR, and TCRdb holds only the in-frame ones, with some missing. The table has approximately 74,000 clones, approximately 85% seen once. Between the trimmed V and J ends, which lost 6 bases and 7 bases, there was a span of 13 bases. This CDR3 contains 14 residues. Germline V gene data show CDR1 as MNHNS and CDR2 as SASEGT. The rearrangement uses TRBV6-1 and TRBJ1-6; D is possibly TRBD1 (5 bases). Source: CD4+ or CD8+ T cells sorted from blood, taken in a trial of the OX40 agonist ivuxolimab. The origin of this receptor is an adult with an advanced solid tumor such as melanoma, head and neck, liver or kidney cancer. CDR3 region: CASRMAGKNSPLHF. The CDR3, as DNA: TGTGCCAGCAGGATGGCAGGGAAAAATTCACCCCTCCACTTT.